The 19 T cell receptor beta chains given below trace back to one sample, sequenced in a study of long-term antiretroviral therapy in people with HIV. Samples were assayed with immunoSEQ v3.0 at survey level. Clones were sequenced by immunoSEQ multiplex PCR, and TCRdb holds only the in-frame ones, with some missing. The sample has 25,000 to 35,000 clones, around 85% seen once. Sequences were derived from unsorted PBMCs, sampled 0.8 years before starting antiretroviral therapy. The receptors stem from a man between 18 and 35 years old with HIV.

CDR3 in amino acids: CATSRVSSRAGELFF. Written as DNA, the CDR3 is TGTGCCACCAGCAGAGTATCCAGCCGGGCCGGGGAGCTGTTTTTT. This rearrangement joins TRBV15 to TRBJ2-2; the D is unclear. Germline assignment: CDR1 LNHNV and CDR2 YYDKDF (reference sequence). The length of the CDR3 is 15 residues. V shed 1 base and J shed 6 bases, with 12 bases lying between them.

V and J are TRBV4-1 and TRBJ1-1, with unresolved D. Trimming cost V 1 base and J 3 bases, with 9 bases left between them. Germline assignment: CDR1 MGHRA and CDR2 YSYEKL. The CDR3 sequence is 14 residues long. Here the CDR3 reads CASSQVRWDTEAFF. CDR3 DNA: TGCGCCAGCAGCCAAGTCCGATGGGACACTGAAGCTTTCTTT.

The chain uses TRBV9 and TRBJ2-2, with 9 bases identical to TRBD2. Germline trimming cut 4 bases from V and 1 base from J; bases unmatched to any gene: 2. Germline V lookup: CDR1 SGDLS, CDR2 YYNGEE. There are 15 residues in the CDR3. The CDR3 coding sequence is TGTGCCAGCAGCATGACTAGCGGGAACACCGGGGAGCTGTTTTTT. Translation: CASSMTSGNTGELFF.

The rearrangement links TRBV7-2 to TRBJ2-1, with D possibly matching TRBD2 (6 bases). CDR1 is SGHTA, CDR2 FQGNSA, per germline. V was pared by 6 bases and J by 10 bases, with 13 bases between. The CDR3 is made up of 12 amino acids. DNA of the CDR3: TGTGCCAGCAGTCCCGCGGGGCAGGAGCAGTTCTTC. Translated: CASSPAGQEQFF. The full variable domain, in which reference TRBV7-2 and TRBJ2-1 provide the parts outside the CDR3, is GAGVSQSPSNKVTEKGKDVELRCDPISGHTALYWYRQSLGQGLEFLIYFQGNSAPDKSGLPSDRFSAERTGGSVSTLTIQRTQQEDSAVYLCASSPAGQEQFFGPGTRLTVL.

The chain uses TRBV25-1 and TRBJ2-7; no definite D call. Deletions cut 8 bases from V and 6 bases from J, with 11 bases between. The CDR3 covers 11 residues. Germline CDR1 is MGHDK and CDR2 is SYGVNS. The chain's CDR3 is CASARLAEQYF. Here the CDR3 DNA reads TGTGCCAGCGCGAGGTTGGCCGAGCAGTACTTC.

In its sample, this clone was seen once. The V call is TRBV4-3, the J call TRBJ2-3, with TRBD1 matching 9 bases. The CDR3 runs to 16 residues. CDR1 LGHNA and CDR2 YSLEER come from the germline V gene. The J segment lost 3 bases and the V segment lost 4 bases, leaving 8 bases of the junction unmatched. CDR3 DNA sequence: TGCGCCAGCAGCCGAAGTGGACAGGGGAGGACAGATACGCAGTATTTT. It specifies CASSRSGQGRTDTQYF.

V and J are TRBV19 and TRBJ2-5, with D maybe TRBD2 (5 bases). The CDR3 extends over 15 amino acids. The V end lost 3 bases, the J end lost 2 bases, and 13 bases lay between the germline ends. The germline V gene encodes CDR1 LNHDA and CDR2 SQIVND (reference sequence). The CDR3 nucleotides read TGTGCCAGTAGTATCAGGCGGACGGGACAAGAGACCCAGTACTTC. This codes for CASSIRRTGQETQYF. Combining the CDR3 with reference TRBV19 and TRBJ2-5 gives the whole variable domain DGGITQSPKYLFRKEGQNVTLSCEQNLNHDAMYWYRQDPGQGLRLIYYSQIVNDFQKGDIAEGYSVSREKKESFPLTVTSAQKNPTAFYLCASSIRRTGQETQYFGPGTRLLVL.

The V call is TRBV15, the J call TRBJ1-1; D remains ambiguous. V lost 0 bases and J lost 8, with 19 bases in between. The CDR3 runs 16 residues. The germline gives CDR1 LNHNV, CDR2 YYDKDF (reference sequence). For the CDR3, the DNA is TGTGCCACCAGCAGAGATAAGGCCGTTTGGGCCACGGAAGCTTTCTTT. Protein sequence: CATSRDKAVWATEAFF.

This clone has a single count. The V and J genes are TRBV2 and TRBJ2-3, with 8 nucleotides matching TRBD2. Germline V lookup: CDR1 SNHLY, CDR2 FYNNEI. The CDR3 runs to 13 residues. V trimming: 6 bases; J trimming: 8 bases; junction bases outside the gene matches: 7. The CDR3 here is CASSEPAGGTQYF. The CDR3 DNA is TGTGCCAGCAGCGAACCCGCGGGAGGTACGCAGTATTTT.

The chain recombines TRBV4-1 with TRBJ1-1, with a tentative D call TRBD1 (5 bases). With 0 bases removed from V and 0 bases from J, the gap between germline ends came to 11 bases. CDR3 length: 16 residues. Germline-derived CDR1 and CDR2 are MGHRA and YSYEKL. CDR3 in DNA: TGCGCCAGCAGCCAAGATATAAGGGGCGTGAACACTGAAGCTTTCTTT. This gives the protein CASSQDIRGVNTEAFF.

The rearrangement links TRBV13 to TRBJ2-2; D possibly corresponds to TRBD1 (5 bases). Between the trimmed V and J ends, which lost 3 bases and 7 bases, there was a span of 18 bases. CDR1 PRHDT and CDR2 FYEKMQ come from the germline V gene (reference sequence). This CDR3 has 16 residues. CDR3 residues: CASSFSLTARLGELFF. The CDR3 DNA reads TGTGCCAGCAGCTTTTCATTGACAGCCCGCCTCGGGGAGCTGTTTTTT.

This chain links TRBV9 with TRBJ1-4; D is unclear. Trimming shortened V by 4 bases and J by 4 bases, and 11 bases separated the two germline ends. CDR3 length equals 14 residues. The germline gives CDR1 SGDLS, CDR2 YYNGEE. The CDR3 DNA follows: TGTGCCAGCAGCTCAACGGCCTATAATGAAAAACTGTTTTTT. Translation: CASSSTAYNEKLFF.

V is TRBV27 and J is TRBJ1-5; weak D call: TRBD1 (6 bases). Germline CDR1 and CDR2: MNHEY and SMNVEV (reference sequence). V was pared by 5 bases and J by 0 bases, with 17 bases between. The CDR3 runs 17 residues. As DNA, the CDR3 is TGTGCCAGCAGTACCCTCCGGACAGAATATAGCAATCAGCCCCAGCATTTT. Translated: CASSTLRTEYSNQPQHF.

The chain links TRBV30 to TRBJ2-6; the D is unclear. Trimming took off 6 bases at V and 0 bases at J, with 12 bases between the two ends. The CDR3 spans 15 residues. In germline, CDR1 is GTSNPN, CDR2 SVGIG (reference sequence). Here the CDR3 DNA reads TGTGCCTGCCGGATCCGCGACTCTGGGGCCAACGTCCTGACTTTC. Translated: CACRIRDSGANVLTF.

This clone was seen a handful of times. The chain recombines TRBV4-1 with TRBJ2-3, with unresolved D. This CDR3 spans 12 amino acids. The ends were cut back, 4 bases at V and 6 bases at J, with 8 bases in the middle. The germline V gene has CDR1 MGHRA and CDR2 YSYEKL. CDR3 in amino acids: CASSPTLDTQYF. DNA for the CDR3: TGCGCCAGCAGCCCGACCTTGGATACGCAGTATTTT.

The gene calls are TRBV14 and TRBJ2-7; TRBD1 agrees at 10 bases. Looked up from germline, CDR1 is SGHDN and CDR2 is FVKESK. V dropped 1 base and J dropped 4; count of bases not matched to a gene: 1. The CDR3 runs to 14 residues. The CDR3 coding sequence is TGTGCCAGCAGCCAAGGGACAGGGGGGTACGAGCAGTACTTC. It encodes CASSQGTGGYEQYF.

The chain has TRBV2 and TRBJ1-2; 7 nucleotides line up with TRBD1. With V trimmed by 10 bases and J by 2 bases, 10 bases remained unmatched. CDR3 length: 14 amino acids. Per germline, CDR1 SNHLY and CDR2 FYNNEI. The CDR3 DNA follows: TGTGCCACAACCCGACAGGGAGCGAACTATGGCTACACCTTC. Amino acid sequence: CATTRQGANYGYTF.

The CDR3 DNA follows: TGTGCCAGCAGTCCTGGTACACGTCAAGAAAAACTGTTTTTT. Its protein product is CASSPGTRQEKLFF. The chain uses TRBV6-6 and TRBJ1-4; D is ambiguous. The CDR3 extends over 14 amino acids. Germline-derived CDR1 and CDR2 are MNHNY and SVGAGI (reference sequence). Between the trimmed V and J ends, which lost 5 bases and 8 bases, there was a span of 15 bases.

Worth noting for this clone: In the same sample, other DNA sequences code for this CDR3. The chain couples TRBV7-6 to TRBJ2-1; 9 nucleotides align to TRBD2. The CDR3 covers 14 residues. J gave up 4 bases and V 2 bases, and 0 bases lay outside the gene matches. CDR1 and CDR2 (germline): SGHVS, FNYEAQ. CDR3 coding DNA: TGTGCCAGCAGCTTAAGCGGGAGGTACAATGAGCAGTTCTTC. Translation: CASSLSGRYNEQFF. Full variable domain (outside the CDR3, taken from reference TRBV7-6 and TRBJ2-1): GAGVSQSPRYKVTKRGQDVALRCDPISGHVSLYWYRQALGQGPEFLTYFNYEAQQDKSGLPNDRFSAERPEGSISTLTIQRTEQRDSAMYRCASSLSGRYNEQFFGPGTRLTVL.